One sample yielded the 21 T cell receptor beta chains listed below, sequenced in a study of CD8 T cells in ankylosing spondylitis. Study-level findings and limits: Seemingly distinctive of ankylosing spondylitis blood was a TCR beta motif formed by eight highly homologous variants.

TCRdb independently ran MiXCR on the 5' RACE reads; one entry per CDR3 protein. Among about 840,000 distinct CDR3 sequences listed, 12% were seen once. Their antigens remain unidentified. Material: blood, either unsorted or a sorted T cell fraction (not recorded which). These receptors were taken from a male donor with ankylosing spondylitis.

This clonotype was found many times. The chain has TRBV5-1 and TRBJ2-7; D unresolved. This CDR3 spans 14 amino acids. The germline CDR1 and CDR2 sequences are SGHRS and YFSETQ. Trimming removed 0 bases from V and 7 bases from J, with 14 bases in between. CDR3 bases: TGCGCCAGCAGCTTGGTCCCAGGTTCACGGGAGCAGTACTTC. Its protein product is CASSLVPGSREQYF.

The rearrangement links TRBV11-2 to TRBJ2-3; 12 nucleotides match TRBD2. Germline lookup yields CDR1 SGHAT and CDR2 FQNNGV. With V trimmed by 5 bases and J by 1 base, 16 bases remained unmatched. The CDR3 consists of 20 residues. CDR3 amino acids: CASSARVRLAGGRRTDTQYF. DNA of the CDR3: TGTGCCAGCAGCGCCCGGGTGAGGCTAGCGGGGGGGCGGCGCACAGATACGCAGTATTTT.

This clonotype has just a few counts. J is TRBJ2-7 and V is TRBV7-2; possibly TRBD2 for D (5 bases). Germline V lookup: CDR1 SGHTA, CDR2 FQGNSA. With 1 base removed from V and 12 bases from J, the gap between germline ends came to 16 bases. The CDR3 is 13 residues long. CDR3 region: CASSLVLEGRLYF. The CDR3 coding sequence is TGTGCCAGCAGCTTAGTCCTAGAGGGAAGGCTGTACTTC. The variable domain in full, completed from reference TRBV7-2 and TRBJ2-7, reads GAGVSQSPSNKVTEKGKDVELRCDPISGHTALYWYRQSLGQGLEFLIYFQGNSAPDKSGLPSDRFSAERTGGSVSTLTIQRTQQEDSAVYLCASSLVLEGRLYFGPGTRLTVT.

This clonotype came up a few times. The CDR3: CSARDGFGTSGTDTQYF. Written as DNA, the CDR3 is TGCAGTGCTAGAGATGGGTTCGGGACTAGCGGGACGGATACGCAGTATTTT. The chain links TRBV20-1 to TRBJ2-3; 13 positions agree with TRBD2. With V trimmed by 0 bases and J by 6 bases, 9 bases remained unmatched. The CDR3 spans 17 residues. Germline loops: CDR1 DFQATT, CDR2 SNEGSKA (reference sequence).

The genes are TRBV15 and TRBJ2-2, with 10 bases matching TRBD2. CDR3 length: 15 amino acids. Losses at the gene ends were 6 bases for V and 4 bases for J; bases not matched to a gene: 5. CDR1 is LNHNV and CDR2 is YYDKDF in the germline V gene (reference sequence). This chain's CDR3 is CATSASGRGTGELFF. The CDR3, as DNA: TGTGCCACCAGTGCTAGCGGGAGAGGCACCGGGGAGCTGTTTTTT.

J is TRBJ2-3 and V is TRBV27; 10 bases match TRBD2. Trimming removed 2 bases from V and 3 bases from J; junction bases left unmatched: 8. This CDR3 is 17 amino acids long. Per germline, CDR1 MNHEY and CDR2 SMNVEV (reference sequence). CDR3 in DNA: TGTGCCAGCAGTTTAATTACCGGGACTAGCGAAACAGATACGCAGTATTTT. Its protein product is CASSLITGTSETDTQYF.

A note on this clonotype: Mismatch with germline at one junction end may stem from a read error. The rearrangement links TRBV11-2 to TRBJ2-1; D is ambiguous. Germline-derived CDR1 and CDR2 are SGHAT and FQNNGV. The CDR3 length is 11 residues. The CDR3 spells CASSLGPRLLF. CDR3 nucleotide sequence: TGTGCCAGCAGCTTAGGGCCGCGCCTCCTCTTC.

There are many counts of this clonotype. The chain couples TRBV20-1 to TRBJ2-7, with D unresolved. Germline loops: CDR1 DFQATT, CDR2 SNEGSKA (reference sequence). V gave up 5 bases and J gave up 3 bases, with 5 bases separating them. This CDR3 has 10 amino acids. CDR3 DNA: TGCAGTGCTGGTCACTACGAGCAGTACTTC. Translating gives CSAGHYEQYF.

This clonotype was observed at least ten times. The chain recombines TRBV20-1 with TRBJ2-7; possibly TRBD2 for D (7 bases). The V end lost 6 bases, the J end lost 0 bases, and 18 bases lay between the germline ends. Germline V gene lookup returns CDR1 DFQATT and CDR2 SNEGSKA (reference sequence). The CDR3 consists of 15 residues. The CDR3 DNA sequence: TGCAGTGCGACCGGGGGGCCAGGAAGCTCCTACGAGCAGTACTTC. This translates into CSATGGPGSSYEQYF.

The V gene is TRBV4-3, the J gene TRBJ1-1; unclear D gene. This CDR3 comprises 15 residues. From germline, CDR1 is LGHNA and CDR2 YSLEER. Trimming pared 0 bases from V and 5 bases from J, leaving 13 bases between. The CDR3 region is CASSQDPREGTEAFF. CDR3 bases: TGCGCCAGCAGCCAAGATCCGAGGGAAGGGACTGAAGCTTTCTTT.

This clonotype was seen repeatedly, ten times or more. The CDR3, as DNA: TGCGCCACCTCCGTCTCATTCACAGATACGCAGTATTTT. It is translated as CATSVSFTDTQYF. The genes are TRBV5-1 and TRBJ2-3; no reliable D call. CDR1 and CDR2 (germline): SGHRS, YFSETQ. V lost 9 bases and J lost 2, with 13 bases in between. This CDR3 comprises 13 residues. Looking up the rest from reference TRBV5-1 and TRBJ2-3 gives the full variable domain: KAGVTQTPRYLIKTRGQQVTLSCSPISGHRSVSWYQQTPGQGLQFLFEYFSETQRNKGNFPGRFSGRQFSNSRSEMNVSTLELGDSALYLCATSVSFTDTQYFGPGTRLTVL.

In this sample, this clonotype turned up a few times. The genes are TRBV28 and TRBJ1-5; D possibly corresponds to TRBD1 (5 bases). CDR1 and CDR2 from the germline V gene are MDHEN and SYDVKM. CDR3 length: 13 amino acids. V lost 7 bases to trimming and J lost 5 bases, with 12 bases between them. For the CDR3, the DNA is TGTGCCAGCAACAAGGGGTCCCATCAGCCCCAGCATTTT. Its protein is CASNKGSHQPQHF.

V gene TRBV7-9 combines with J gene TRBJ2-4; unclear D gene. Trimming cost V 5 bases and J 9 bases, with 8 bases left between them. The CDR3 has 11 amino acids. The germline V gene has CDR1 SEHNR and CDR2 FQNEAQ (reference sequence). The CDR3 protein is CASSEDGIQYF. DNA of the CDR3: TGTGCCAGCAGCGAGGACGGCATTCAGTACTTC.

The genes are TRBV20-1 and TRBJ2-5, with 7 nucleotides matching TRBD1. V gave up 0 bases and J gave up 6 bases; unmatched junction bases: 10. The CDR3 is 15 amino acids. The germline gives CDR1 DFQATT, CDR2 SNEGSKA (reference sequence). This chain's CDR3 is CSARDYRGTYQTQYF. The CDR3 region has the DNA TGCAGTGCTAGAGATTACAGGGGTACTTACCAGACCCAGTACTTC.

This clonotype was seen only a few times. The V call is TRBV7-2, the J call TRBJ1-6; no reliable D call. The germline CDR1 and CDR2 sequences are SGHTA and FQGNSA. V shed 1 base and J shed 9 bases, with 16 bases lying between them. The CDR3 length is 16 residues. The CDR3 nucleotides are TGTGCCAGCAGCTTAGGGCTCTTAGGGCGTATTTCACCCCTCCACTTT. Amino acid sequence: CASSLGLLGRISPLHF.

In this sample, this clonotype turned up many times. This chain joins TRBV12-3 or TRBV12-4 and TRBJ1-2; 7 bases agree with TRBD1. The CDR3 is made up of 14 amino acids. The junction had 8 bases not matched to a gene; V was cut back by 5 bases and J by 5 bases. The CDR3 region is CASSPDRNFYGYTF. CDR3 DNA sequence: TGTGCCAGCAGTCCGGACAGGAACTTTTATGGCTACACCTTC.

This clonotype was observed a handful of times. The V and J genes are TRBV20-1 and TRBJ2-1; D is uncertain. Germline CDR1 DFQATT, CDR2 SNEGSKA (reference sequence). Trimming left V 1 base short and J 0 bases short, with 10 bases between. This CDR3 spans 15 amino acids. The CDR3 loop reads CSARVGGLSYNEQFF. The CDR3 DNA is TGCAGTGCTAGAGTCGGCGGCCTCTCCTACAATGAGCAGTTCTTC.

This clonotype was counted between two and nine times. The rearrangement links TRBV20-1 to TRBJ2-1; possible D gene TRBD2, 7 bases. This CDR3 is 14 amino acids long. V lost 5 bases and J 0 bases, leaving 11 bases between the germline ends. Germline CDR1 and CDR2: DFQATT and SNEGSKA (reference sequence). The CDR3 DNA is TGCAGTGCTGAAGGGGGGGGCTCCTACAATGAGCAGTTCTTC. This codes for CSAEGGGSYNEQFF.

This clonotype has more than one count but fewer than ten. The V and J genes are TRBV10-1 and TRBJ2-1; tentatively, D is TRBD1 (6 bases). Trimming stripped 4 bases from V and 0 bases from J, with 13 bases between. The CDR3 has 16 residues. Germline loops: CDR1 WNHNN, CDR2 SYGVQD (reference sequence). CDR3 amino acids: CASSGVGDISYNEQFF. The CDR3 bases are TGCGCCAGCAGTGGGGTTGGGGACATCTCCTACAATGAGCAGTTCTTC.

J is TRBJ2-3 and V is TRBV5-6, with D perhaps matching TRBD2 (6 bases). This CDR3 spans 11 amino acids. Trimming removed 10 bases from V and 5 bases from J, with 11 bases in between. Per germline, CDR1 SGHDT and CDR2 YYEEEE. The CDR3 DNA is TGTGCCTGCGGGGTCAGAGATACGCAGTATTTT. This codes for CACGVRDTQYF. Looking up the rest from reference TRBV5-6 and TRBJ2-3 gives the full variable domain: DAGVTQSPTHLIKTRGQQVTLRCSPKSGHDTVSWYQQALGQGPQFIFQYYEEEERQRGNFPDRFSGHQFPNYSSELNVNALLLGDSALYLCACGVRDTQYFGPGTRLTVL.

V usage is TRBV7-3 and J usage is TRBJ2-7; D is ambiguous. There are 15 residues in the CDR3. V was pared by 2 bases and J by 1 base, with 12 bases between. Germline V gene data show CDR1 as SGHTA and CDR2 as FQGTGA. CDR3 sequence (DNA): TGTGCCAGCAGCTTACAGCCAGGCGGATCCTACGAGCAGTACTTC. This gives the protein CASSLQPGGSYEQYF.